This T cell receptor beta chain stems from a study of Graves' ophthalmopathy and Graves' hyperthyroidism. PBMCs were isolated by Ficoll-Paque density gradient centrifugation, using over 9.5 ml of fresh peripheral blood as the starting material. RNA transcripts were the source from which TCR beta CDR3 regions were amplified. After a first-round RT-PCR with HTBI primers, a second-round multiplex PCR was run. MiXCR was run by TCRdb on the multiplex PCR reads, yielding one entry per CDR3 protein. The data hold 210,000 or so distinct CDR3 sequences, with around 30% observed a single time. This clonotype showed up many times. Looked up from germline, CDR1 is SGDLS and CDR2 is YYNGEE. The CDR3 has 14 amino acids. Between the trimmed V and J ends, which lost 1 base and 2 bases, there was a span of 9 bases.

The TCR comes from a man in his fifties with Graves' ophthalmopathy. The chain carries TRBV9 and TRBJ1-2; TRBD1 is a possible D gene (6 bases). Specimen: peripheral blood. The CDR3 here is CASSVKGDNYGYTF. DNA of the CDR3: TGTGCCAGCAGCGTAAAGGGGGACAACTATGGCTACACCTTC.